Listed below are T cell receptor beta chains from one sample, sequenced in a study of cytomegalovirus exposure and HLA in healthy donors. Sequencing used immunoSEQ multiplex PCR; TCRdb keeps in-frame clones, though not all of them. In the table there are about 180,000 clones, roughly 79% of which are singletons. The sequenced sample was PBMCs. These receptors all stem from a man in his forties in good health and CMV-seropositive. Each CDR3 is given with its conserved first and last residue. The D gene is left open where the match is weak. Clone size is given for some rows only: seen once, a few or many times, or a class if the clone is expanded.

TRBV9	once	.	TRBJ1-2	TGTGCCAGCAGCGTAGATCCGGAGCCTTATGGCTACACCTTC	CASSVDPEPYGYTF
TRBV29-1	few	TRBD1	TRBJ1-2	TGCAGCGTTTCGGCAGGGGGCGGACGCGGCTACACCTTC	CSVSAGGGRGYTF
TRBV7-9	.	TRBD1	TRBJ2-2	TGTGCCAGCAGCTTATTTGGGACAGGGTTCGCCGGGGAGCTGTTTTTT	CASSLFGTGFAGELFF
TRBV18	once	TRBD2	TRBJ2-1	TGTGCCAGCTCACCAATGGCAGCGGGGGAATACAATGAGCAGTTCTTC	CASSPMAAGEYNEQFF
TRBV7-2	.	.	TRBJ2-1	TGTGCCAGCAGCTTATATTCCCTGAATGAGCAGTTCTTC	CASSLYSLNEQFF
TRBV15	.	TRBD1	TRBJ2-1	TGTGCCACCGGGACAGGGGGGTCCTACAATGAGCAGTTCTTC	CATGTGGSYNEQFF
TRBV7-2	.	.	TRBJ2-3	TGTGCCAGCAGCTTCAATTCTCGTAGAGATACGCAGTATTTT	CASSFNSRRDTQYF
TRBV5-1	.	.	TRBJ2-1	TGCGCCAGCAGCTTGCGGGTCAATGAGCAGTTCTTC	CASSLRVNEQFF
TRBV6-1	.	.	TRBJ1-1	TGTGCCAGCAGTGAAGTCTATCAGAACACTGAAGCTTTCTTT	CASSEVYQNTEAFF
TRBV5-1	.	.	TRBJ2-7	TGCGCCAGCAGCTTGGAGGGGGGGCTGGGGTACGAGCAGTACTTC	CASSLEGGLGYEQYF
TRBV27	few	TRBD1	TRBJ2-3	TGTGCCTCGAGGGGGCCCGCGCAGACAGATACGCAGTATTTT	CASRGPAQTDTQYF
TRBV6-5	few	.	TRBJ2-2	TGTGCCAGCAGGACAGGTTGGGAGCTGTTTTTT	CASRTGWELFF
TRBV5-1	.	.	TRBJ2-3	TGCGCCAGCAGCAGCCCGGACAGGAGGGGGGATACGCAGTATTTT	CASSSPDRRGDTQYF
TRBV15	.	TRBD1	TRBJ2-7	TGTGCCACCAGCAGAGGACAGGGTTCCTACGAGCAGTACTTC	CATSRGQGSYEQYF
TRBV6-5	.	TRBD1	TRBJ1-5	TGTGCCAGCAGCCCGGGACAGCTCAATCAGCCCCAGCATTTT	CASSPGQLNQPQHF
TRBV19	.	TRBD1	TRBJ2-3	TGTGCCAGTAGTGCCGGGACAGGGGTGACAGATACGCAGTATTTT	CASSAGTGVTDTQYF
TRBV28	once	TRBD2	TRBJ2-7	TGTGCCAGCAGTTCCACTAGCGGTAACTCCTACGAGCAGTACTTC	CASSSTSGNSYEQYF
TRBV13	once	TRBD2	TRBJ2-1	TGTGCCAGCAGCTTGAACCCGGGGGGGTTGTCACATGAGCAGTTCTTC	CASSLNPGGLSHEQFF
TRBV29-1	.	TRBD1	TRBJ2-4	TGCAGCGTTGTAAAGGACAGGGGAGAGAAAAACATTCAGTACTTC	CSVVKDRGEKNIQYF
TRBV9	.	TRBD2	TRBJ2-1	TGTGCCAGCAGCGTATTCGGGAGGGCCTCGGGCAATGAGCAGTTCTTC	CASSVFGRASGNEQFF
TRBV6-1	.	TRBD1	TRBJ1-1	TGTGCCAGCAGTGTCACAGGGGGTTTGAACACTGAAGCTTTCTTT	CASSVTGGLNTEAFF
TRBV14	.	.	TRBJ2-3	TGTGCCAGCAGACCCACCTGGCAGGCAGATACGCAGTATTTT	CASRPTWQADTQYF
TRBV27	.	TRBD2	TRBJ2-7	TGTGCCAGCAGTTTGTACCTAGCGGGAAAACACGAGCAGTACTTC	CASSLYLAGKHEQYF
TRBV28	once	.	TRBJ1-4	TGTGCCAGCAGTCGGCTCTCAGGGGACGGCGAAAAACTGTTTTTT	CASSRLSGDGEKLFF
TRBV19	.	TRBD1	TRBJ1-2	TGTGCCAGTAGTATTCCGACAGGGTCATATGGCTACACCTTC	CASSIPTGSYGYTF
TRBV10-3	.	TRBD2	TRBJ2-1	TGTGCCATCAGGGGACTAGCGGGCGGTGACAATGAGCAGTTCTTC	CAIRGLAGGDNEQFF
TRBV19	few	TRBD1	TRBJ2-4	TGTGCCAGTAGTTCACGGACAGGGGGAAGCTCGTCGCGCGACATTCAGTACTTC	CASSSRTGGSSSRDIQYF
TRBV6-5	.	.	TRBJ2-5	TGTGCCAGCAGGAAAAGGGAACAGGGCCAGACCCAGTACTTC	CASRKREQGQTQYF
TRBV2	.	TRBD2	TRBJ2-1	TGTGCCACCAAGGGAGTGTCGTGGACTAGCGGTGGGGATGAGCAGTTCTTC	CATKGVSWTSGGDEQFF
TRBV6-1	few	.	TRBJ1-5	TGTGCCAGCATCGAGTCTATGACACGTAATCAGCCCCAGCATTTT	CASIESMTRNQPQHF
TRBV5-6	.	TRBD1	TRBJ2-7	TGTGCCAGCAGCTTGGGACAGGGGGCATTCTACGAGCAGTACTTC	CASSLGQGAFYEQYF
TRBV29-1	.	TRBD2	TRBJ2-1	TGCAGCGTCCCTTGGACTAGCAGGGGCTACAATGAGCAGTTCTTC	CSVPWTSRGYNEQFF
TRBV5-1	few	.	TRBJ2-3	TGCGCCAGCAGCTTAAGCAACACAGATACGCAGTATTTT	CASSLSNTDTQYF
TRBV10-3	once	TRBD2	TRBJ2-5	TGTGCCATCAGTGAGTCGACTAGCGGATACCAAGAGACCCAGTACTTC	CAISESTSGYQETQYF
TRBV6-1	.	.	TRBJ2-7	TGTGCCAGCACTAGACTGACAGGCTACGAGCAGTACTTC	CASTRLTGYEQYF
TRBV28	few	.	TRBJ1-2	TGTGCCAGCGGCCTGGGGCAGGGCAGGTATGGCTACACCTTC	CASGLGQGRYGYTF
TRBV30	.	TRBD1	TRBJ1-2	TGTGCCCGATCAGGGGGCAGCTATGGCTACACCTTC	CARSGGSYGYTF
TRBV30	.	TRBD2	TRBJ2-5	TGTGCCTGGAGTGTTTATCCGGGACTAGCGGGAGAGACCCAGTACTTC	CAWSVYPGLAGETQYF
TRBV7-3	once	TRBD1	TRBJ2-1	TGTGCCAGCAGCTTAGTGGGACAGGGGGTCAATGAGCAGTTCTTC	CASSLVGQGVNEQFF
TRBV28	.	TRBD2	TRBJ2-5	TGTGCCAGCAGTTCTAGCGGGAGGGAAGAGACCCAGTACTTC	CASSSSGREETQYF
TRBV11-2	.	.	TRBJ2-2	TGTGCCAGCAGCCCGGGGGTCGGGGAGCTGTTTTTT	CASSPGVGELFF
TRBV6-1	.	.	TRBJ1-2	TGTGCCAGCACCCCCGGGGGCTATGGCTACACCTTC	CASTPGGYGYTF
TRBV28	.	.	TRBJ2-3	TGTGCCAGCAGTTTATTAGCAGGGAGGGATACGCAGTATTTT	CASSLLAGRDTQYF
TRBV29-1	.	TRBD1	TRBJ2-6	TGCAGCGTCGTACAGGGGTCTGGGGCCAACGGCCTGACTTTC	CSVVQGSGANGLTF
TRBV30	.	.	TRBJ1-1	TGTGCCTGGAGCCCCCGGGGTGAAGCTTTCTTT	CAWSPRGEAFF
TRBV25-1	.	.	TRBJ2-7	TGTGCCAGCAGTGCGCCGACAGAGTACTACGAGCAGTACTTC	CASSAPTEYYEQYF
TRBV18	.	.	TRBJ1-1	TGTGCCAGCTCACCGAGGGAAGTTGGCATGAACACTGAAGCTTTCTTT	CASSPREVGMNTEAFF
TRBV28	.	.	TRBJ1-5	TGCGCCAGCAGTACCATCAGGGTAGTTCAGCCCCAGCATTTT	CASSTIRVVQPQHF
TRBV5-4	.	TRBD2	TRBJ2-1	TGTGCCAGCAGCCTTGGACTAGCGGGGGCGGGTGAGCAGTTCTTC	CASSLGLAGAGEQFF